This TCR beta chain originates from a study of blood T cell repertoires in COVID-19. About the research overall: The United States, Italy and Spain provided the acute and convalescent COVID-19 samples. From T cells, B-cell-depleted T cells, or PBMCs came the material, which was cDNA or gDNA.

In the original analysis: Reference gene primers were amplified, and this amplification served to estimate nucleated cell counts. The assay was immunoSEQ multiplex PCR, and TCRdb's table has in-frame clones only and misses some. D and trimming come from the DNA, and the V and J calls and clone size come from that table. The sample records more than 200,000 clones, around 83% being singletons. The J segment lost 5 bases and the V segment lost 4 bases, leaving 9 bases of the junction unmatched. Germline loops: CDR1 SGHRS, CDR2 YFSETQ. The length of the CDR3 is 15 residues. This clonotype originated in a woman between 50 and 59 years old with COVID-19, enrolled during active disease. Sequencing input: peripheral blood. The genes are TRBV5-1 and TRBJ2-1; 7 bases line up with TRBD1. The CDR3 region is CASSPYQGQNNEQFF. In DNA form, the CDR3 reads TGCGCCAGCAGCCCTTACCAGGGACAGAACAATGAGCAGTTCTTC.